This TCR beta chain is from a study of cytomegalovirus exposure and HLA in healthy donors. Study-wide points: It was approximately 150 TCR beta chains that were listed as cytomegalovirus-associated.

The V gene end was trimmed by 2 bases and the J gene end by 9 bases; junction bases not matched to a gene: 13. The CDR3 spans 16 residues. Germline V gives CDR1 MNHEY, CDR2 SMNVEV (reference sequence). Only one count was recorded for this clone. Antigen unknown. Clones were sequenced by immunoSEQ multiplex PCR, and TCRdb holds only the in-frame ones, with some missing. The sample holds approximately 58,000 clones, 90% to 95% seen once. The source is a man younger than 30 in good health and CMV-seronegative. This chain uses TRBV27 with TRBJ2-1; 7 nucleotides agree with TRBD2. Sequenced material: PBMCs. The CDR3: CASSLAQAGWRREQFF. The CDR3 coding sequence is TGTGCCAGCAGTTTAGCCCAAGCGGGATGGCGGCGTGAGCAGTTCTTC.